This TCR beta chain was recorded in a study of spatial heterogeneity in lung cancer. Study-wide context: The study found that TCR transcript counts in tumor regions correlated strongly with a matched bulk RNA-seq T cell module score. Study findings and constraints: Tumors with more nonsynonymous mutations had more expanded intratumoral alpha and beta TCRs.

CDR3 length equals 13 residues. V was trimmed by 7 bases and J by 0 bases, leaving 9 bases between them. CDR1 is SQVTM, CDR2 ANQGSEA, per germline. Of note for this clonotype: Its target is not known.

Via MiXCR, TCRdb re-called the 5' RACE reads, giving one row per CDR3 protein. The sample yields roughly 4,700 distinct CDR3 sequences, roughly 28% seen once. Time point noted: sample taken at primary tumor resection. The sequences come from lung tumor tissue, collected at surgery. This sequence joins TRBV29-1 and TRBJ1-4; D not resolved. The TCR comes from a male donor with early-stage non-small cell lung cancer. The CDR3 here is CSALRATNEKLFF. For the CDR3, the DNA is TGCAGCGCCCTCAGAGCAACTAATGAAAAACTGTTTTTT. The variable domain in full, with the rest retrieved from reference TRBV29-1 and TRBJ1-4, is SAVISQKPSRDICQRGTSLTIQCQVDSQVTMMFWYRQQPGQSLTLIATANQGSEATYESGFVIDKFPISRPNLTFSTLTVSNMSPEDSSIYLCSALRATNEKLFFGSGTQLSVL.